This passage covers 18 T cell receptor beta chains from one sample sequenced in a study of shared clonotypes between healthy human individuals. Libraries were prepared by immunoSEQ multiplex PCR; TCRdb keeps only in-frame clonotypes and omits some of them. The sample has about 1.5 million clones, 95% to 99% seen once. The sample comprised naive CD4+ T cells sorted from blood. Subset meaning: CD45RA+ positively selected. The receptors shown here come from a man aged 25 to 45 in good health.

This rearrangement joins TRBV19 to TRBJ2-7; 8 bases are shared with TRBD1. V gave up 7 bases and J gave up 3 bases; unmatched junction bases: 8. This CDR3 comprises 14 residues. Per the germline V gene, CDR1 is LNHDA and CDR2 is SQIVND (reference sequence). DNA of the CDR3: TGTGCCAGTACCTCACGTACAGGGGGCTACGAGCAGTACTTC. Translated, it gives CASTSRTGGYEQYF.

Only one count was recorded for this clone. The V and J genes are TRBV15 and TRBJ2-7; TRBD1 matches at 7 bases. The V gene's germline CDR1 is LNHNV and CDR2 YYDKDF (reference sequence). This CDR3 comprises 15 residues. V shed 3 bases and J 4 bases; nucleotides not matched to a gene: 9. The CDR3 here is CATSRAGTDPYEQYF. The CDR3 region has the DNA TGTGCCACCAGCAGGGCCGGGACAGACCCGTACGAGCAGTACTTC.

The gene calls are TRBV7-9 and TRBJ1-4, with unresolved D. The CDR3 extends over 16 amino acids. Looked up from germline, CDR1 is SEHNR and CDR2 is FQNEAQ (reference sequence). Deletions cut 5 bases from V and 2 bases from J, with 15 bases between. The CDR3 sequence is CASSHGRLATNEKLFF. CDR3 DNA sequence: TGTGCCAGCAGCCACGGGCGGTTGGCGACTAATGAAAAACTGTTTTTT.

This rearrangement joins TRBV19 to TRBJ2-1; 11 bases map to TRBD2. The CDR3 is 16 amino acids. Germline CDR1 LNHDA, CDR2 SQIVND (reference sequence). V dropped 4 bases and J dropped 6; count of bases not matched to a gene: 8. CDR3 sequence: CASSTIAGGPSNEQFF. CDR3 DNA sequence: TGTGCCAGTAGTACGATAGCGGGAGGGCCGTCCAATGAGCAGTTCTTC.

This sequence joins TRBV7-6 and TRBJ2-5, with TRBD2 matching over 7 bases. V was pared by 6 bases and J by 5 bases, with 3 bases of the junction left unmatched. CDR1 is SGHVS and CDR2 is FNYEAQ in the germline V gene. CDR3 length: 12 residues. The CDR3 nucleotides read TGTGCCAGCAGTCCTAGCGGCGAGACCCAGTACTTC. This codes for CASSPSGETQYF.

Here the CDR3 reads CASSIYWDSYQPQHF. CDR3 bases: TGTGCCAGTAGTATATATTGGGACAGCTATCAGCCCCAGCATTTT. This chain uses TRBV19 with TRBJ1-5; TRBD1 agrees at 7 bases. The CDR3 spans 15 residues. Germline V gene sequence: CDR1 LNHDA, CDR2 SQIVND (reference sequence). With 2 bases clipped from V and 5 bases from J, the junction kept 6 bases outside the gene matches.

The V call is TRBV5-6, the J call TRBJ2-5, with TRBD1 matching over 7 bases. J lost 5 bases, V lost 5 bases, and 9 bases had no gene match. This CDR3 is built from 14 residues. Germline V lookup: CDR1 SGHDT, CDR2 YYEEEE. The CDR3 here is CASRQTGLSETQYF. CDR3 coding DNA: TGTGCCAGCAGACAGACAGGGCTTAGTGAGACCCAGTACTTC. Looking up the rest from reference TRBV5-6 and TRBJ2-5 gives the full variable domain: DAGVTQSPTHLIKTRGQQVTLRCSPKSGHDTVSWYQQALGQGPQFIFQYYEEEERQRGNFPDRFSGHQFPNYSSELNVNALLLGDSALYLCASRQTGLSETQYFGPGTRLLVL.

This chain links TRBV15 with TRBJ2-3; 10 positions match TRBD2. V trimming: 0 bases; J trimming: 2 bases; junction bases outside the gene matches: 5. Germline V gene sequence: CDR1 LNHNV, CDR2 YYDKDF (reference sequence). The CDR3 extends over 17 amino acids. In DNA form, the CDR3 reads TGTGCCACCAGCAGAGATCTAGCGGGAGCCCACACAGATACGCAGTATTTT. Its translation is CATSRDLAGAHTDTQYF.

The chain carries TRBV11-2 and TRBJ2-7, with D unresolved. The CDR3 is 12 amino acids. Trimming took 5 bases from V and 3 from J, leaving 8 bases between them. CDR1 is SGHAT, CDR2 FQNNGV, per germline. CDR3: CASSVSSYEQYF. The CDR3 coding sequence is TGTGCCAGCAGCGTCTCTAGCTACGAGCAGTACTTC.

The CDR3 spells CASTWGQGKDEQYF. CDR3 coding DNA: TGTGCCAGTACCTGGGGACAGGGTAAGGACGAGCAGTACTTC. The chain combines TRBV19 with TRBJ2-7; 9 nucleotides align to TRBD1. J gave up 5 bases and V 7 bases, and 9 bases lay outside the gene matches. Germline V gene lookup returns CDR1 LNHDA and CDR2 SQIVND (reference sequence). This CDR3 region has 14 residues.

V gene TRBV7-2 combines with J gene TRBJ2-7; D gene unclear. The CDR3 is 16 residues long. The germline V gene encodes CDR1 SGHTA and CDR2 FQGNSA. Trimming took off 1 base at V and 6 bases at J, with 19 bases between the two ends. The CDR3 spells CASSLESARIASEQYF. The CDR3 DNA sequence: TGTGCCAGCAGCTTAGAGTCCGCGAGAATTGCCTCCGAGCAGTACTTC.

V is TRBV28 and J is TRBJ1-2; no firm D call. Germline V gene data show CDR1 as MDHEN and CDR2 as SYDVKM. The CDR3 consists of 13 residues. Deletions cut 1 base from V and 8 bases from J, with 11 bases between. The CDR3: CASSLLGSRGYTF. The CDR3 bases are TGTGCCAGCAGTTTATTGGGGTCCCGCGGCTACACCTTC.

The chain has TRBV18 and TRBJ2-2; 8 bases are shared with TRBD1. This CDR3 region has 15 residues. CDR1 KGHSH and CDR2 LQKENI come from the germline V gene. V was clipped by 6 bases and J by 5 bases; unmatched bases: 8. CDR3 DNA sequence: TGTGCCAGCTCTCCCAGCAGGGGGCTAACCGGGGAGCTGTTTTTT. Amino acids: CASSPSRGLTGELFF.

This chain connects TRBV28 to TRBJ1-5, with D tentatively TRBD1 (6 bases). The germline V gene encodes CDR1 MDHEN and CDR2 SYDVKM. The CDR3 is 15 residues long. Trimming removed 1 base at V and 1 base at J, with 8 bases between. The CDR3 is CASSLLTGSNQPQHF. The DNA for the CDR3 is TGTGCCAGCAGTTTATTAACAGGGAGCAATCAGCCCCAGCATTTT. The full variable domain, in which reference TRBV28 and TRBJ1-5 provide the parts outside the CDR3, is DVKVTQSSRYLVKRTGEKVFLECVQDMDHENMFWYRQDPGLGLRLIYFSYDVKMKEKGDIPEGYSVSREKKERFSLILESASTNQTSMYLCASSLLTGSNQPQHFGDGTRLSIL.

Written as DNA, the CDR3 is TGTGCCAGCAGCTTAATCGGCCGCGGCAGTATCTATGGCTACACCTTC. Protein product: CASSLIGRGSIYGYTF. The rearrangement uses TRBV7-2 and TRBJ1-2; no firm D call. The germline V gene has CDR1 SGHTA and CDR2 FQGNSA. The CDR3 totals 16 residues. The V end was cut by 2 bases, the J end by 4 bases, with 17 bases between.

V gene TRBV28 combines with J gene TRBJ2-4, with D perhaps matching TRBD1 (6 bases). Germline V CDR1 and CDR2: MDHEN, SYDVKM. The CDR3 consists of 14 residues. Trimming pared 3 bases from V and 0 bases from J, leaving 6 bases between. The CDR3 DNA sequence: TGTGCCAGCAGTTTGGACAGAGCCAAAAACATTCAGTACTTC. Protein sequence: CASSLDRAKNIQYF.

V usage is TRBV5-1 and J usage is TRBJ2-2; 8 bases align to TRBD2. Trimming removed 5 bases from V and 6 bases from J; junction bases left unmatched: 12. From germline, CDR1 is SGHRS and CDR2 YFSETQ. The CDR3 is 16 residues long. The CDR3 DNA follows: TGCGCCAGCAGTCAGGGAGGGACTAGAGTCGCCGGGGAGCTGTTTTTT. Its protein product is CASSQGGTRVAGELFF.

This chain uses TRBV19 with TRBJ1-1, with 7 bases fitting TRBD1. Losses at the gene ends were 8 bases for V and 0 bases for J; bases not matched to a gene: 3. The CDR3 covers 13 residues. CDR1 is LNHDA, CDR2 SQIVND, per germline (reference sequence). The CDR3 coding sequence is TGTGCCAGTGCACAGGGGCTGAACACTGAAGCTTTCTTT. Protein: CASAQGLNTEAFF.